Shown below are 17 T cell receptor beta chains from a single sample sequenced in a study of T cells in Graves' hyperthyroidism and ophthalmopathy. Regions amplified from RNA transcripts were the TCR beta CDR3 regions. HTBI primers were employed in a first-round RT-PCR of the TCR CDR3. TCRdb reprocessed the multiplex PCR reads with MiXCR, giving one entry per CDR3 protein. The sample records roughly 500,000 distinct CDR3 sequences, approximately 44% being singletons. Sequencing input: peripheral blood or thyroid tissue (not recorded which). These receptors originate from an adult woman with Graves' disease, either hyperthyroidism or ophthalmopathy (not recorded which).

V is TRBV15 and J is TRBJ2-2; D uncertain. The CDR3 is 14 amino acids. Trimming removed 0 bases from V and 4 bases from J, with 6 bases in between. Germline CDR1 is LNHNV and CDR2 is YYDKDF (reference sequence). This chain's CDR3 is CATSRDGVTGELFF. The CDR3 DNA is TGTGCCACCAGCAGAGATGGGGTCACCGGGGAGCTGTTTTTT. The variable domain in full, with the rest retrieved from reference TRBV15 and TRBJ2-2, is DAMVIQNPRYQVTQFGKPVTLSCSQTLNHNVMYWYQQKSSQAPKLLFHYYDKDFNNEADTPDNFQSRRPNTSFCFLDIRSPGLGDTAMYLCATSRDGVTGELFFGEGSRLTVL.

This clonotype was counted a single time. An end of the junction does not agree with germline; a read error may underlie this. The rearrangement joins TRBV2 to TRBJ2-2, with D possibly being TRBD1 or TRBD2 (5 bases each). This CDR3 has 15 amino acids. The germline CDR1 and CDR2 sequences are SNHLY and FYNNEI. Written as DNA, the CDR3 is TGTGCCAGCAGTGTCGGGGACGGTTGGACCGGGGAGCTGTCTTGG. Protein: CASSVGDGWTGELSW.

This chain uses TRBV7-2 with TRBJ1-3; D is unresolved. There are 15 residues in the CDR3. Germline CDR1 SGHTA, CDR2 FQGNSA. The ends were cut back, 1 base at V and 2 bases at J, with 9 bases in the middle. The chain's CDR3 is CASSLGAGPGNTIYF. CDR3 DNA sequence: TGTGCCAGCAGCTTAGGAGCTGGGCCTGGAAACACCATATATTTT.

The chain has TRBV10-3 and TRBJ1-5; D call uncertain. Germline-derived CDR1 and CDR2 are ENHRY and SYGVKD. V dropped 4 bases and J dropped 6 bases, with 19 bases sitting between them. The CDR3 sequence is 16 residues long. CDR3 sequence reads: CAISARTGEPSQPQHF. The DNA for the CDR3 is TGTGCCATCAGTGCTAGAACGGGCGAACCCAGTCAGCCCCAGCATTTT.

The chain has TRBV4-2 and TRBJ1-3, with D uncertain. The germline gives CDR1 LGHNA, CDR2 YNFKEQ. This CDR3 contains 16 residues. The germline V and J ends were trimmed by 0 bases and 1 base, with 10 bases remaining between them. CDR3 bases: TGTGCCAGCAGCCAAGATGTTCGGTCTTCTGGAAACACCATATATTTT. Translated, it gives CASSQDVRSSGNTIYF.

The V and J genes are TRBV29-1 and TRBJ1-2, with 8 nucleotides matching TRBD1. Trimming cost V 2 bases and J 6 bases; bases outside gene matches: 5. The V gene's germline CDR1 is SQVTM and CDR2 ANQGSEA. The CDR3 runs to 13 residues. The CDR3 region is CSVETDRVDGYTF. CDR3 nucleotides: TGCAGCGTTGAAACGGACAGGGTGGATGGCTACACCTTC.

This chain joins TRBV7-2 and TRBJ2-5, with TRBD2 matching 12 bases. Germline loops: CDR1 SGHTA, CDR2 FQGNSA. The V gene end was trimmed by 1 base and the J gene end by 4 bases; junction bases not matched to a gene: 10. CDR3 length: 18 residues. CDR3 loop: CASSLVGLAGLSPETQYF. The CDR3 nucleotides read TGTGCCAGCAGCTTAGTAGGACTAGCGGGGCTTTCCCCAGAGACCCAGTACTTC.

A remark on this clonotype: A single base separates this from a much larger clone, so it may be a read error. CDR3 DNA sequence: TGCGCCAGCCAGTTACACTACTCTGGAAACACCATACATTTT. It is translated as CASQLHYSGNTIHF. The rearrangement joins TRBV4-1 to TRBJ1-3, with D unclear. Germline assignment: CDR1 MGHRA and CDR2 YSYEKL. The CDR3 is 14 residues long.

The CDR3 spells CASRGDRGGSPLHF. For the CDR3, the DNA is TGTGCCAGCAGGGGGGACAGGGGAGGCTCACCCCTCCACTTT. The chain recombines TRBV6-1 with TRBJ1-6; 10 bases match TRBD1. The CDR3 consists of 14 residues. Germline V gives CDR1 MNHNS, CDR2 SASEGT. V shed 6 bases, J shed 10 bases, and the junction held 6 bases outside the gene matches.

The rearrangement uses TRBV29-1 and TRBJ2-2; TRBD2 is a possible D gene (6 bases). The V gene lost 7 bases and the J gene lost 5 bases, with 20 bases spanning the gap. Germline assignment: CDR1 SQVTM and CDR2 ANQGSEA. The CDR3 contains 15 residues. The DNA for the CDR3 is TGCAGCGCTGCCCGTTCCGGGGGTAGTACCGGGGAGCTGTTTTTT. Translated, it gives CSAARSGGSTGELFF.

This chain uses TRBV19 with TRBJ1-2; 7 nucleotides line up with TRBD1. The CDR3 consists of 13 residues. Germline V gene sequence: CDR1 LNHDA, CDR2 SQIVND (reference sequence). Trimming cost V 9 bases and J 5 bases; bases outside gene matches: 9. CDR3 DNA: TGTGCCAGCACAAGACAGGGCTTGTATGGCTACACCTTC. Residues: CASTRQGLYGYTF.

This clonotype occurred many times. The chain combines TRBV5-1 with TRBJ2-7; 7 bases map to TRBD1. Germline CDR1 is SGHRS and CDR2 is YFSETQ. The length of the CDR3 is 13 residues. J was trimmed by 2 bases and V by 7 bases; bases with no gene match: 6. CDR3 DNA: TGCGCCAGCCTTGGGACAGATACCTACGAGCAGTACTTC. Translating it yields CASLGTDTYEQYF.

V usage is TRBV15 and J usage is TRBJ2-2; possible D gene TRBD1, 6 bases. The V end was cut by 5 bases, the J end by 7 bases, with 11 bases between. The CDR3 has 13 amino acids. Germline V lookup: CDR1 LNHNV, CDR2 YYDKDF (reference sequence). Written as DNA, the CDR3 is TGTGCCACCAGCGGGCGAGGGGGCGGGGAGCTGTTTTTT. This translates into CATSGRGGGELFF.

This clonotype showed up many times. CDR3 in DNA: TGCGCCAGCAGTGGGACAGGGGACCTCTACAATCAGCCCCAGCATTTT. This translates into CASSGTGDLYNQPQHF. The V gene is TRBV10-2, the J gene TRBJ1-5, with 9 positions matching TRBD1. The CDR3 consists of 16 residues. The germline CDR1 and CDR2 sequences are WSHSY and SAAADI. V lost 4 bases, J lost 3 bases, and 7 bases stayed unmatched.

This clonotype was observed at least ten times. This chain joins TRBV11-2 and TRBJ2-7, with D unclear. This CDR3 region has 11 residues. Germline CDR1 is SGHAT and CDR2 is FQNNGV. Trimming pared 2 bases from V and 6 bases from J, leaving 5 bases between. The CDR3 is CASSLYSEQYF. Written as DNA, the CDR3 is TGTGCCAGCAGCTTATATAGCGAGCAGTACTTC.

V and J are TRBV5-1 and TRBJ2-5, with TRBD1 matching 9 bases. This CDR3 spans 15 amino acids. The germline V gene encodes CDR1 SGHRS and CDR2 YFSETQ. V lost 7 bases and J lost 7; bases outside the gene matches: 14. CDR3 coding DNA: TGCGCCAGCTCTGAGGGACAGGGAAGAGGAGGGACCCAGTACTTC. Translated, it gives CASSEGQGRGGTQYF.

Ten or more counts support this clonotype. The chain employs TRBV7-9 and TRBJ2-5; 7 bases are shared with TRBD2. V shed 5 bases, J shed 7 bases, and the junction held 13 bases outside the gene matches. The CDR3 has 15 residues. Germline V gene data show CDR1 as SEHNR and CDR2 as FQNEAQ (reference sequence). The CDR3 nucleotides read TGTGCCAGCAGCCTACAAGCGGGGTCCGGGGGGACCCAGTACTTC. Residues: CASSLQAGSGGTQYF.